This T cell receptor beta chain was recovered during a study of blood T cell repertoires in COVID-19 (dated by TCRdb to about 2020). For context, the study as a whole: Collaborator samples came from the United States, Italy and Spain and covered acute and convalescent phases of COVID-19. Subjects who had been exposed to COVID-19, were actively infected with it, or had recovered from it provided the deeply sampled blood TCRbeta repertoires that made up the dataset. A freely available public database, intended as a resource for researchers studying the immune response to SARS-CoV-2, is where the repertoires were released. The sample metadata nearly always contained a de-identified subject ID, COVID-19 status, age in years and sex. The prospective study material was composed of cDNA or gDNA derived from T cells, B-cell-depleted T cells, or PBMCs. Samples were obtained from the ongoing ImmuneRACE study (first 160 participants) and from some 1,300 subjects provided by 6 global collaborators. HLA class I and class II types, where available, came from metadata supplied by the sample provider rather than from assay-based typing.

In the prospective study, participants were about 18 to 95 years old, resided in about two dozen geographic areas of the United States, and were enrolled through a virtual design. To assign participants to cohorts, the prospective study relied on clinical history that participants themselves reported in a screening survey and a study questionnaire. Recovered participants in ImmuneRACE Cohort 3 were defined by two consecutive negative NP/OP PCR tests, clearance by a healthcare professional, or resolution of symptoms. In the prospective study, mobile phlebotomists collected whole blood, serum and a nasopharyngeal or oropharyngeal swab from each participant. Additional blood draws and questionnaires over an approximately two-month period could optionally be provided by prospective study participants. Prospective study blood samples were shipped either frozen or at room temperature before DNA extraction.

On this clone: Its cognate antigen has yet to be identified. No per-base quality is available; no much larger clone lies one base away.

Study-level results and caveats: The amount of clinical and demographic metadata varied by source and participant and was provided uncurated.

TCRbeta CDR3 regions were amplified from genomic DNA by means of the immunoSEQ Assay, a bias-controlled multiplex PCR. Turning to the authors' computational methods: Nucleated cell counts per sample were estimated from amplification of reference gene primers within the assay. Sequence reads were collapsed and filtered to measure the absolute abundance of every unique TCRbeta CDR3 rearrangement. Productive Simpson clonality was computed per sample as the square root of Simpson's diversity index over productive rearrangements. Sourced from immuneACCESS, this table was stored by TCRdb with only in-frame sequences that have V and J called. A share of the clones is absent; for the studies checked, an unresolved V gene accounts for under half, and the remainder has no known explanation. That table is the source of V, J and clone size, and D and trimming were worked out from the DNA. The sample table lists 350,000 to 400,000 clones, 85% to 90% of them with a count of one. Jointly, the top ten make up more than 1% of the sample.

The CDR3, cysteine through phenylalanine, is 17 amino acids long. The CDR3 DNA has 51 bases and is translated from base 1. The rearrangement joined TRBV21-1 to TRBJ1-2. TRBV21-1 is a pseudogene locus. This sequence was found in a woman aged 18-30 years who had recovered from COVID-19. The sequenced material came from PBMCs or T cells enriched from blood (not recorded which). The sequence in DNA is TGTGCCAGCAGCATTAATGGAGGACTAACGAATAACTATGGCTACACCTTC. Its protein reads: CASSINGGLTNNYGYTF.